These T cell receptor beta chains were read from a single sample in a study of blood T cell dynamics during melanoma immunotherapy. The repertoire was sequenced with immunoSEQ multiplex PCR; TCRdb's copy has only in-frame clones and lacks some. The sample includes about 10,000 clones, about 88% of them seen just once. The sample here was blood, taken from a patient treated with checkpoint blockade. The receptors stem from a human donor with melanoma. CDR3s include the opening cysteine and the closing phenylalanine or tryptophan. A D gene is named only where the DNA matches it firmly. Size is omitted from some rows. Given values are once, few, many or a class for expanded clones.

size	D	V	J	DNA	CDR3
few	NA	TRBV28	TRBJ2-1	TGTGCCAGCAGTTTATGGAGTAGCGGCCACTACAATGAGCAGTTCTTC	CASSLWSSGHYNEQFF
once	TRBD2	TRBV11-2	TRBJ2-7	TGTGCCAGCAGCTCCCTAGCGGGAGGGCCCAGGAGCGAGCAGTACTTC	CASSSLAGGPRSEQYF
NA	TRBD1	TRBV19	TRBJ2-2	TGTGCCAGTCACCCAGGGGGCGCGAACACCGGGGAGCTGTTTTTT	CASHPGGANTGELFF
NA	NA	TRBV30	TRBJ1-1	TGTGCCTGCGCAGCTCCCCAGACTGAAGCTTTCTTT	CACAAPQTEAFF
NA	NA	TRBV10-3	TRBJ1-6	TGTGCCATCTCGACCGAGAGCTCCTATAATTCACCCCTCCACTTT	CAISTESSYNSPLHF
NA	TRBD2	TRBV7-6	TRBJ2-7	TGTGCCAGCAGCTTAGAGGTCGGGGGGACCTACGAGCAGTACTTC	CASSLEVGGTYEQYF
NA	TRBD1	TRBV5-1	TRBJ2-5	TGCGCCAGCAACCAGGGGGCTCAAGAGACCCAGTACTTC	CASNQGAQETQYF
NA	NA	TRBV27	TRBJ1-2	TGTGCCAGCGGAATGGACCGGAACTATGGCTACACCTTC	CASGMDRNYGYTF
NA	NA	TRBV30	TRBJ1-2	TGTGCCTGGAGTTTCGGGGCAGTCCTTAACTATGGCTACACCTTC	CAWSFGAVLNYGYTF
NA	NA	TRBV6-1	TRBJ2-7	TGTGCCAGCAGTGAAGCGGGGGCTGAATACGAGCAGTACTTC	CASSEAGAEYEQYF
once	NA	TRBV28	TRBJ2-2	TGTGCCAGCAGAGGGCCCGGGCAGGGCGGGGAGCTGTTTTTT	CASRGPGQGGELFF
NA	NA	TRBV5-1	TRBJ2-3	TGCGCCAGCAGCTTGGCCGTAGGCAGCACAGATACGCAGTATTTT	CASSLAVGSTDTQYF
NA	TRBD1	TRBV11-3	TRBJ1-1	TGTGCCAGCAGCTCAAGGACAGGGGGCGCGGATGAAGCTTTCTTT	CASSSRTGGADEAFF
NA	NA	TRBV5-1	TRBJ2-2	TGCGCCAGCAGCTTGGGCGGGAAGAACACCGGGGAGCTGTTTTTT	CASSLGGKNTGELFF
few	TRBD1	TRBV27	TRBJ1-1	TGTGCCAGCAGTCCGCTACCGACAGGGCTCGCTGAAGCTTTCTTT	CASSPLPTGLAEAFF
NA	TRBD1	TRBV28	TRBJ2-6	TGTGCCAGCAGTGGCGGGACAGGGGTAATTTCTGGGGCCAACGTCCTGACTTTC	CASSGGTGVISGANVLTF
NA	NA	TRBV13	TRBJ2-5	TGTGCCAGCAGCTTAGGGGCGGCGGGTCGGTACCAAGAGACCCAGTACTTC	CASSLGAAGRYQETQYF
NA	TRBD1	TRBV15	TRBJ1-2	TGTGCCACCAGCCAGGACAGGGTAAACTATGGCTACACCTTC	CATSQDRVNYGYTF
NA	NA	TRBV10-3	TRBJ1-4	TGTGCCATCAGTGACGGGCGGGGGGAAAAACTGTTTTTT	CAISDGRGEKLFF
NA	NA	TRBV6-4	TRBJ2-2	TGTGCCAGCAGTGACTCGAATCTGAGAGACACCGGGGAGCTGTTTTTT	CASSDSNLRDTGELFF
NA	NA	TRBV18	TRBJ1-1	TGTGCCAGCTCACCGGGTCTGAACACTGAAGCTTTCTTT	CASSPGLNTEAFF
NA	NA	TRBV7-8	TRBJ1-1	TGTGCCAGCAGCTTAGGGACAACGAACACTGAAGCTTTCTTT	CASSLGTTNTEAFF
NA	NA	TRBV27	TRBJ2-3	TGTGCCAGCAGTTTACAGGTGCCCGCAACAGATACGCAGTATTTT	CASSLQVPATDTQYF